The rows below give T cell receptor beta chains drawn from one sample of a study of regulatory T cells in long-lasting Graves disease. TCRdb reanalysed the multiplex PCR reads using MiXCR and keeps one entry per CDR3 protein. The sample includes about 400,000 distinct CDR3 sequences, roughly a sixth of them seen just once. The input for sequencing was peripheral blood mononuclear cells (PBMCs), taken at new diagnosis, from a patient treated with antithyroid drugs. The receptor set was obtained from a female donor with Graves disease. Each CDR3 is given with its conserved first and last residue. Fields, in order: V gene, J gene, clone size, D gene, CDR3 DNA, CDR3 protein. The D gene is left open where the match is weak. Rows may omit the clone size; those that give it use once, few, many or a size class.

>TRBV12-5|TRBJ1-1|many|-
TGTGCTAGTGGTTTGGTAATTTCAGAGGCCACTGAAGCTTTCTTT
CASGLVISEATEAFF
>TRBV12-3/TRBV12-4|TRBJ1-4|-|TRBD1
TGTGCCAGCAAGGAGGAGAGGACAGGGGTTTTTTGGCTGTTTTTT
CASKEERTGVFWLFF
>TRBV6-1|TRBJ1-1|many|-
TGTGCCAGCAGCCCCCCCGAGGCGGGAGTGAACACTGAAGCTTTCTTT
CASSPPEAGVNTEAFF
>TRBV20-1|TRBJ2-1|many|-
TGCAGTGCTCCCGGCGCCAATGAGCAGTTCTTC
CSAPGANEQFF
>TRBV20-1|TRBJ2-2|-|-
TGCAGTGCCCCCCGGGGGACCGGGGAGCTGTTTTTT
CSAPRGTGELFF
>TRBV9|TRBJ1-2|many|-
TGTGCCAGCAGCCCCCCGTCGGTTGTAAGGGGCAACTATGGCTACACCTTC
CASSPPSVVRGNYGYTF
>TRBV4-1|TRBJ1-1|many|-
TGCGCCAGCAGCCCAGCCGGAGGAGGGAACACTGAAGCTTTCTTT
CASSPAGGGNTEAFF
>TRBV7-2|TRBJ1-6|many|-
TGTGCCAGCAGCTTAGACCGACCCGAGCACTCACCCCTCCACTTT
CASSLDRPEHSPLHF
>TRBV4-1|TRBJ2-7|few|-
TGCGCCAGCAGCCACGATGGCCCCGGGACACCCTCCTACGAGCAGTACTTC
CASSHDGPGTPSYEQYF
>TRBV2|TRBJ1-5|many|-
TGTGCCAGCCTCGGGGTCGGAGCTCAGCCCCAGCATTTT
CASLGVGAQPQHF
>TRBV5-1|TRBJ2-1|many|-
TGCGCCAGCAGCTTGAAAGGGGATGGAGGGCAGTTCTTC
CASSLKGDGGQFF
>TRBV20-1|TRBJ2-1|many|-
TGCAGTGCTGGACCGACTAGTTCCTACAATGAGCAGTTCTTC
CSAGPTSSYNEQFF
>TRBV28|TRBJ1-2|-|TRBD1
TGTGCCAGCAGTTTAGAGGGACAGGGTTTAGATGGCTACACCTTC
CASSLEGQGLDGYTF
>TRBV5-1|TRBJ1-1|many|-
TGCGCCAGCAAGGGCGAGGGGGGCGGGAACACTGAAGCTTTCTTT
CASKGEGGGNTEAFF
>TRBV18|TRBJ1-2|-|-
TGTGCCAGCTCACCAGGGGAGCCGCGAGCTAACTATGGCTACACCTTC
CASSPGEPRANYGYTF
>TRBV6-1|TRBJ2-7|many|-
TGTGCCACTACGTGGGGGATGCGATACGAGCAGTACTTC
CATTWGMRYEQYF
>TRBV4-1|TRBJ2-7|many|-
TGCGCCAGCAGCCAAGATTTACAGCCCATCTACGAGCAGTACTTC
CASSQDLQPIYEQYF
>TRBV10-3|TRBJ1-1|many|-
TGTGCCATCGGGGGGACGACTGAAGCTTTCTTT
CAIGGTTEAFF
>TRBV3-1|TRBJ2-5|many|TRBD2
TGTGCCAGCAGTACCTTTGCCACTAGCGGGAGGGCGGGAGAGACCCAGTACTTC
CASSTFATSGRAGETQYF
>TRBV19|TRBJ2-1|few|TRBD2
TGTGCCAGTAGTATCGCAAGCGGGGCCCACAATGAGCAGTTCTTC
CASSIASGAHNEQFF
>TRBV15|TRBJ1-2|-|-
TGTGCCACCAGCAGAGATAGGGGGACTTCGAAGGCCTATGGCTACACCTTC
CATSRDRGTSKAYGYTF
>TRBV7-2|TRBJ2-3|-|TRBD2
TGTGCCAGCAGCTTTCTTTCTAGCGGGGCGGGTACGCAGTATTTT
CASSFLSSGAGTQYF
>TRBV5-6|TRBJ2-2|many|-
TGTGCCAGCGAGGGGCCTAACACCGGGGAGCTGTTTTTT
CASEGPNTGELFF
>TRBV7-2|TRBJ2-7|many|-
TGTGCCAGCAGCTTAGGGGACCACTCCTACGAGCAGTACTTC
CASSLGDHSYEQYF
>TRBV9|TRBJ1-6|many|-
TGTGCCAGCAGATTTTTAAGGGGTTCGAATTCACCCCTCCACTTT
CASRFLRGSNSPLHF
>TRBV6-2/TRBV6-3|TRBJ1-1|-|-
TGTGCCAGCAGTTTCATGGGGGGCCTTGAAGCTTTCTTT
CASSFMGGLEAFF
>TRBV30|TRBJ1-4|-|-
TGTGCCTGGAGTGCACAGACAGCAACTAATGAAAAACTGTTTTTT
CAWSAQTATNEKLFF
>TRBV27|TRBJ2-5|many|-
TGTGCCAGCAGTTTACTGGGACCTTACCAAGAGACCCAGTACTTC
CASSLLGPYQETQYF
>TRBV24-1|TRBJ1-2|many|-
TGTGCCACCAGTGATTTATTCAGGGATAACTATGGCTACACCTTC
CATSDLFRDNYGYTF
>TRBV3-1|TRBJ2-2|many|-
TGTGCCAGCAGCCTCCGACAGGCGGCCGGGGAGCTGTTTTTT
CASSLRQAAGELFF
>TRBV4-1|TRBJ1-3|-|TRBD1
TGCGCCAGCAGCCGATATGGACAGGGGGCTGGAAACACCATATATTTT
CASSRYGQGAGNTIYF
>TRBV9|TRBJ1-2|once|TRBD1
TGTGCCAGCAGGCGGGGGACAGGAAGGCAAGGCTACACCTTC
CASRRGTGRQGYTF
>TRBV28|TRBJ2-3|many|-
TGTGCCAGCGGTCCCTGGGCGGATACGCAGTATTTT
CASGPWADTQYF
>TRBV4-3|TRBJ1-3|-|-
TGCGCCAGCAGCCAAGCCCGAGAGGGTTCTTCTGGAAACACCATATATTTT
CASSQAREGSSGNTIYF